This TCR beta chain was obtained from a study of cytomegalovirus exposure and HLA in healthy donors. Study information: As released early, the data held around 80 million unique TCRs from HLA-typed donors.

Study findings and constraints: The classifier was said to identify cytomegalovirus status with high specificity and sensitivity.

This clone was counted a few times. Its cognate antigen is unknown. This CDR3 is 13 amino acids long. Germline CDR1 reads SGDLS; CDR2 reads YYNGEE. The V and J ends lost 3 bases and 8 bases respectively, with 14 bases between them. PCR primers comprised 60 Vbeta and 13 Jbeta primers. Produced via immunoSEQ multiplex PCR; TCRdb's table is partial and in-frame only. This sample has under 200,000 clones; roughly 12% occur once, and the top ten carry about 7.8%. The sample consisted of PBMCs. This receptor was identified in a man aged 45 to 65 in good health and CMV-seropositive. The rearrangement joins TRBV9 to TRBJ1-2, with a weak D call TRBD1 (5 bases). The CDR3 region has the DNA TGTGCCAGCAGCGGGGGGGTTTCGAGAGGCTACACCTTC. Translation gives CASSGGVSRGYTF.